The 19 T cell receptor beta chains below were found in one sample sequenced in a study of T cell responses to AZD1222 COVID-19 vaccine. Libraries were prepared by immunoSEQ multiplex PCR; TCRdb keeps only in-frame clonotypes and omits some of them. The repertoire holds approximately 110,000 clones, with about 90% as singletons. The sequencing here drew on peripheral blood, taken on day 0 of AZD1222 vaccination. These receptors came from an adult in good health.

This chain connects TRBV7-2 to TRBJ2-2, with D perhaps matching TRBD2 (7 bases). Germline V gene sequence: CDR1 SGHTA, CDR2 FQGNSA. This CDR3 region has 17 residues. Trimming stripped 0 bases from V and 5 bases from J, with 16 bases between. Written as DNA, the CDR3 is TGTGCCAGCAGCTTAGCTGCACAGGGAGGGCGGACCGGGGAGCTGTTTTTT. It yields the protein CASSLAAQGGRTGELFF.

V is TRBV5-8 and J is TRBJ2-1; TRBD2 aligns across 10 bases. Trimming at V came to 4 bases and at J to 6 bases, leaving 13 bases not matched to a gene. CDR3 length: 17 amino acids. Germline CDR1 and CDR2: SGHTS and YDEGEE. The CDR3 region is CASSPLLLAGRVNEQFF. DNA of the CDR3: TGTGCCAGCAGCCCGCTCCTACTAGCGGGAAGAGTCAATGAGCAGTTCTTC.

This clone was counted a single time. The CDR3 sequence: CASSSGRAQHF. CDR3 DNA: TGTGCCAGCAGTTCAGGGCGGGCCCAGCATTTT. J is TRBJ1-5 and V is TRBV12-3 or TRBV12-4, with D maybe TRBD1 (5 bases). Trimming removed 4 bases at V and 11 bases at J, with 9 bases between. CDR3 length: 11 residues.

The V and J genes are TRBV11-2 and TRBJ2-1, with D tentatively TRBD1 (6 bases). This CDR3 contains 13 residues. Trimming removed 1 base at V and 5 bases at J, with 6 bases between. Germline lookup yields CDR1 SGHAT and CDR2 FQNNGV. The CDR3 DNA sequence: TGTGCCAGCAGCTTAGGGGGGCACAATGAGCAGTTCTTC. It codes for CASSLGGHNEQFF.

This chain uses TRBV2 with TRBJ1-6; D uncertain. Germline CDR1 reads SNHLY; CDR2 reads FYNNEI. V lost 6 bases, J lost 7 bases, and 16 bases lay in between. The CDR3 consists of 15 residues. The CDR3 DNA reads as TGTGCCAGCAGGGGGAACCTCAACTTGAATTCACCCCTCCACTTT. Translating it yields CASRGNLNLNSPLHF.

The rearrangement joins TRBV19 to TRBJ2-7; 9 bases are a match to TRBD2. The V gene end was trimmed by 1 base and the J gene end by 2 bases; junction bases not matched to a gene: 6. This CDR3 has 16 amino acids. Germline CDR1 LNHDA, CDR2 SQIVND (reference sequence). CDR3 sequence: CASSIVQAGGTYEQYF. The CDR3 DNA is TGTGCCAGTAGTATAGTTCAAGCGGGGGGTACCTACGAGCAGTACTTC.

This chain joins TRBV18 and TRBJ2-1; 12 nucleotides match TRBD2. J was trimmed by 9 bases and V by 2 bases; bases with no gene match: 5. The length of the CDR3 is 15 residues. Germline V lookup: CDR1 KGHSH, CDR2 LQKENI. CDR3 in DNA: TGTGCCAGCTCACCAGGACTAGCGGGACGAGGTGAGCAGTTCTTC. This encodes CASSPGLAGRGEQFF.

The CDR3 DNA follows: TGCGCCAGCAGCCAAGATCCAGACACCGGGGAGCTGTTTTTT. It specifies CASSQDPDTGELFF. This chain connects TRBV4-1 to TRBJ2-2; no firm D call. The CDR3 has 14 residues. Trimming pared 0 bases from V and 3 bases from J, leaving 5 bases between. Per the germline V gene, CDR1 is MGHRA and CDR2 is YSYEKL.

This clone was recorded only once. The chain recombines TRBV5-4 with TRBJ2-2, with D unclear. The CDR3 consists of 13 residues. Trimming removed 6 bases from V and 7 bases from J, with 13 bases in between. Per germline, CDR1 SGHNT and CDR2 YYREEE (reference sequence). This chain's CDR3 is CASTPRSDGELFF. The CDR3 nucleotides read TGTGCCAGCACCCCGCGGTCTGACGGGGAGCTGTTTTTT.

The chain has TRBV19 and TRBJ2-7; D possibly corresponds to TRBD1 (5 bases). Germline lookup yields CDR1 LNHDA and CDR2 SQIVND (reference sequence). The length of the CDR3 is 14 residues. The V and J ends lost 0 bases and 3 bases respectively, with 9 bases between them. The CDR3 nucleotides are TGTGCCAGTAGTATAGACAGGGAAGGCTACGAGCAGTACTTC. Its protein product is CASSIDREGYEQYF.

The DNA for the CDR3 is TGTGCCAGCGTGGCAGGGGGCAACACTGAAGCTTTCTTT. Translating gives CASVAGGNTEAFF. The chain employs TRBV12-3 or TRBV12-4 and TRBJ1-1, with TRBD1 matching over 8 bases. J was trimmed by 2 bases and V by 8 bases; bases with no gene match: 4. The CDR3 totals 13 residues.

This clone was seen just once. The chain has TRBV4-2 and TRBJ1-4, with D perhaps matching TRBD1 (5 bases). CDR3 length: 16 residues. Trimming stripped 0 bases from V and 4 bases from J, with 12 bases between. Germline assignment: CDR1 LGHNA and CDR2 YNFKEQ. The CDR3 coding sequence is TGTGCCAGCAGCCAAGATCCAGGGCTTGGTAATGAAAAACTGTTTTTT. As protein: CASSQDPGLGNEKLFF.

In nucleotides, the CDR3 is TGTGCCTGGAGTCCAATAGACAGGGGGCTTGGCTACACCTTC. This codes for CAWSPIDRGLGYTF. The rearrangement links TRBV30 to TRBJ1-2, with 10 nucleotides matching TRBD1. The CDR3 contains 14 residues. The J segment lost 7 bases and the V segment lost 2 bases, leaving 7 bases of the junction unmatched. Germline CDR1 reads GTSNPN; CDR2 reads SVGIG (reference sequence). The full variable domain, in which reference TRBV30 and TRBJ1-2 provide the parts outside the CDR3, is SQTIHQWPATLVQPVGSPLSLECTVEGTSNPNLYWYRQAAGRGLQLLFYSVGIGQISSEVPQNLSASRPQDRQFILSSKKLLLSDSGFYLCAWSPIDRGLGYTFGSGTRLTVV.

The genes are TRBV3-1 (or the pseudogene TRBV3-2) and TRBJ1-1; D might be TRBD1 (6 bases). The CDR3 sequence is 16 residues long. Per the germline V gene, CDR1 is LGHDT and CDR2 is YNNKEL (reference sequence). V lost 5 bases, J lost 1 base, and 17 bases lay in between. In DNA, the CDR3 is TGTGCCAGCAGCATACGACAGCGGGGGCCGAACACTGAAGCTTTCTTT. It yields the protein CASSIRQRGPNTEAFF.

The gene calls are TRBV7-6 and TRBJ2-1; the D gene is possibly TRBD2 (7 bases). CDR1 SGHVS and CDR2 FNYEAQ come from the germline V gene. Trimming left V 5 bases short and J 2 bases short, with 13 bases between. CDR3 size: 15 residues. The CDR3 region is CASSPGGGAYNEQFF. The CDR3 DNA reads TGTGCCAGCAGCCCCGGAGGGGGGGCCTACAATGAGCAGTTCTTC.

The J gene is TRBJ2-7, the V gene TRBV6-5; D ambiguous. The germline V gene has CDR1 MNHEY and CDR2 SVGAGI. V gave up 6 bases and J gave up 0 bases, with 12 bases separating them. This CDR3 is 14 amino acids long. CDR3: CASRPRLSSYEQYF. CDR3 nucleotide sequence: TGTGCCAGCAGGCCTAGACTCAGCTCCTACGAGCAGTACTTC.

This clone was seen only once. This rearrangement joins TRBV12-3 or TRBV12-4 to TRBJ1-4; TRBD1 might be the D (5 bases). This CDR3 is 12 amino acids long. V was pared by 6 bases and J by 10 bases, with 12 bases between. The CDR3 here is CASRTSGGKLFF. Here the CDR3 DNA reads TGTGCCAGCAGAACCTCGGGGGGAAAACTGTTTTTT.

The rearrangement joins TRBV2 to TRBJ1-4, with a possible D match to TRBD1 (5 bases). V gave up 1 base and J gave up 0 bases, with 18 bases separating them. This CDR3 spans 19 amino acids. Germline V gene sequence: CDR1 SNHLY, CDR2 FYNNEI. The CDR3 loop reads CASSEGFRGPRATNEKLFF. CDR3 DNA sequence: TGTGCCAGCAGTGAAGGTTTTAGGGGCCCCAGGGCAACTAATGAAAAACTGTTTTTT.

The sample holds one count of this clone. V is TRBV6-5 and J is TRBJ2-4; no clear D gene. The ends were cut back, 5 bases at V and 8 bases at J, with 16 bases in the middle. The CDR3 totals 14 residues. Germline V gene sequence: CDR1 MNHEY, CDR2 SVGAGI. The CDR3 sequence: CASSTRLRVDIQYF. The DNA for the CDR3 is TGTGCCAGCAGTACCAGACTCCGGGTAGACATTCAGTACTTC.